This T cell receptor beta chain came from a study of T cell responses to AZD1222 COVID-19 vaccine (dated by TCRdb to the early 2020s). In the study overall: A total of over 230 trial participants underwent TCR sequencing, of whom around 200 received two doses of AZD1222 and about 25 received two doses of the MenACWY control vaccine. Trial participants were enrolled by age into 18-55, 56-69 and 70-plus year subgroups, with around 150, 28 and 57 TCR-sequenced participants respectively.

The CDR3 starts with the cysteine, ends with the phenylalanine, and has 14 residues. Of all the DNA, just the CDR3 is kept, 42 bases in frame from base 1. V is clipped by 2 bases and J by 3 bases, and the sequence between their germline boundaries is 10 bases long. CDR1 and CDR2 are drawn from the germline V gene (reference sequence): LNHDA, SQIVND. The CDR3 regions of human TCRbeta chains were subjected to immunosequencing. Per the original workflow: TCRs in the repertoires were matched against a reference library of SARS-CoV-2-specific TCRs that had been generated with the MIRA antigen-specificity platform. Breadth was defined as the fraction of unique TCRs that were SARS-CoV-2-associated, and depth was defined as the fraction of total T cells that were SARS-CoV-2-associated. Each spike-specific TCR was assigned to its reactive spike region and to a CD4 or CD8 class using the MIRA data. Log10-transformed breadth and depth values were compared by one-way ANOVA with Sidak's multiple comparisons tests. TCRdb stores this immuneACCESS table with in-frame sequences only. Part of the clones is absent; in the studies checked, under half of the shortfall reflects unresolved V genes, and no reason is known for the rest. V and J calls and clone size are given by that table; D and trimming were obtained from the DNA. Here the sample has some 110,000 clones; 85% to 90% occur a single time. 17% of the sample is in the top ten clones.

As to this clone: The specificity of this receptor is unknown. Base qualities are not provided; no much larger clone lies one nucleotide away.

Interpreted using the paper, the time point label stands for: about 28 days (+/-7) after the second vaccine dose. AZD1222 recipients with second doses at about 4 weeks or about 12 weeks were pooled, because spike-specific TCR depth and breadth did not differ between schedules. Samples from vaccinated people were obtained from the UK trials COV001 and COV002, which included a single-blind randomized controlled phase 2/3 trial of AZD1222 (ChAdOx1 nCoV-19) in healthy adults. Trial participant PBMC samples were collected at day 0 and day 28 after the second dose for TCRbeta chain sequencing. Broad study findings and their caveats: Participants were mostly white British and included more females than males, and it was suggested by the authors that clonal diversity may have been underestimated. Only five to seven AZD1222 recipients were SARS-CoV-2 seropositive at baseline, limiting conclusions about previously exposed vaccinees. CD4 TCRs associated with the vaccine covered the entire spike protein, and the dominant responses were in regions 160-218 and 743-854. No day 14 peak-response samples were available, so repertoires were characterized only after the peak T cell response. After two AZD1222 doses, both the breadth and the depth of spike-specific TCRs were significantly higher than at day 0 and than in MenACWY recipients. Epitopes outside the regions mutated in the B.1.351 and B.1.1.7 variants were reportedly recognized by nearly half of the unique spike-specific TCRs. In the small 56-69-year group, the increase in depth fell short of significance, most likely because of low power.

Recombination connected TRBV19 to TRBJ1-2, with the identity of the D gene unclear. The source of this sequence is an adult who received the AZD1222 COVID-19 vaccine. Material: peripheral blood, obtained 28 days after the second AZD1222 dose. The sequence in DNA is TGTGCCAGTAGTATACGCAGTGCGGACTATGGCTACACCTTC. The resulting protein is CASSIRSADYGYTF.